This T cell receptor beta chain was retrieved from a study of T-cell memory formation after mild COVID-19. Regarding the study as a whole: That cross-reactive memory joined was suggested by some responding clones appearing in pre-infection memory. Clones that contracted from day 15 to 85 were balanced CD4/CD8, while later expanders leaned CD4+. Among contracting clones, CD4+ were mainly CM/EM and CD8+ enriched in EMRA.

The 5'RACE method, run with constant-segment primers, produced TCR alpha and TCR beta cDNA libraries (carrying sample barcodes and UMIs). One entry per CDR3 protein results from TCRdb running MiXCR on the 5' RACE reads. The sample contains 200,000 to 250,000 distinct CDR3 sequences, around 27% of which appear only once. Turning to this clonotype: The antigen remains unidentified.

The receptor's source is an adult woman who had mild COVID-19 (a few samples of this study predate the infection). Cell type and time point are not known. Material: PBMCs or a T cell subset sorted from them (not recorded which).

The CDR3 reads CASRSDVLAGRSYNEQFF. The CDR3 DNA is TGTGCCAGCAGGTCTGATGTGTTAGCGGGACGCTCCTACAATGAGCAGTTCTTC. The chain couples TRBV6-5 to TRBJ2-1; the match to TRBD2 covers 8 bases. The CDR3 loop spans 18 amino acids. J was trimmed by 0 bases and V by 6 bases; bases with no gene match: 13. Germline V CDR1 and CDR2: MNHEY, SVGAGI.